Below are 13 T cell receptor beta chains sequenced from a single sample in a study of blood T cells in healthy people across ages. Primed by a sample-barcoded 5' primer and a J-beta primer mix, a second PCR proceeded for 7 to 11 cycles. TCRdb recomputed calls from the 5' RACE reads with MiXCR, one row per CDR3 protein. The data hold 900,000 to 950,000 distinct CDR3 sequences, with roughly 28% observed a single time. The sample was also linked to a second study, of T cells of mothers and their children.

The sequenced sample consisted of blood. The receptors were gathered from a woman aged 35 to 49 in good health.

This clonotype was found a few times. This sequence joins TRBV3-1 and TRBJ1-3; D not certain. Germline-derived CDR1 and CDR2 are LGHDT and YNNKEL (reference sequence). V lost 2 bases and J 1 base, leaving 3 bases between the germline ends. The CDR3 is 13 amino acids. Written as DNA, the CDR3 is TGTGCCAGCAGCCAATTATCTGGAAACACCATATATTTT. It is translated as CASSQLSGNTIYF.

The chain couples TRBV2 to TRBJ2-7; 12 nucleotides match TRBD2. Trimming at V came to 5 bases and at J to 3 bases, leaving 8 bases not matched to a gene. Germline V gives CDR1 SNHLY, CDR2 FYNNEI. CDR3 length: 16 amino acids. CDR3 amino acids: CASSPRTSGTLYEQYF. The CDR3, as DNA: TGTGCCAGCAGTCCTCGGACTAGCGGGACCCTCTACGAGCAGTACTTC.

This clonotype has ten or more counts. The DNA of the CDR3 is TGTGCCAGCAGCTCAGGGGGGGGGACAGCTAATGAAAAACTGTTTTTT. Amino acids: CASSSGGGTANEKLFF. This chain joins TRBV7-2 and TRBJ1-4; 7 nucleotides align to TRBD1. This CDR3 spans 16 amino acids. Germline loops: CDR1 SGHTA, CDR2 FQGNSA. The V and J ends lost 4 bases and 3 bases, in that order; junction bases with no gene match: 8.

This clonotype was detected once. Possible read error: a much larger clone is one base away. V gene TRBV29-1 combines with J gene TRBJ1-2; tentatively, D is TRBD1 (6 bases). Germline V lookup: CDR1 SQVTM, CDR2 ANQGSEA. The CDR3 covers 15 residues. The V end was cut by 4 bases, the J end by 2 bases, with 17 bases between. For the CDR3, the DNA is TGCAGCGTTGGGGAGGGACCAGGGGCCAACTATGGCTACACCTTC. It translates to CSVGEGPGANYGYTF.

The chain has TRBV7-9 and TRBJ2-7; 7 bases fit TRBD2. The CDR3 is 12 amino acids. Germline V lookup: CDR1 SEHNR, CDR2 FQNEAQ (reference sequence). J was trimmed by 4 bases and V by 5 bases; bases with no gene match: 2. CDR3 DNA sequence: TGTGCCAGCAGCCGGGAGGTGTACGAGCAGTACTTC. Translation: CASSREVYEQYF.

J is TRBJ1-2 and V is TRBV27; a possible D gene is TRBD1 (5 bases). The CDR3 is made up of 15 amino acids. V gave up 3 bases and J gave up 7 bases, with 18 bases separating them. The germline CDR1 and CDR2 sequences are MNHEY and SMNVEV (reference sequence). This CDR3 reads CASSFGNSQGSGYTF. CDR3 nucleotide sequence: TGTGCCAGCAGTTTTGGTAACAGCCAGGGCTCTGGCTACACCTTC.

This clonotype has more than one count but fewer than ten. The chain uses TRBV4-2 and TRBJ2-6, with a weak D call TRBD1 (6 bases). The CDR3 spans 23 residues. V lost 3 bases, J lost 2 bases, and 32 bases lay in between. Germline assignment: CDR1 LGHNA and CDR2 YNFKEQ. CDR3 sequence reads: CASSQDGSMGAETLVTGANVLTF. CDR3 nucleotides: TGTGCCAGCAGCCAGGACGGCTCTATGGGGGCTGAGACTCTGGTTACTGGGGCCAACGTCCTGACTTTC.

CDR3 nucleotide sequence: TGTGCCATCAGTGTGGGCGGGGCAGTGCCAGATACGCAGTATTTT. Its translation: CAISVGGAVPDTQYF. The chain recombines TRBV10-3 with TRBJ2-3; tentative D call: TRBD2 (6 bases). The germline CDR1 and CDR2 sequences are ENHRY and SYGVKD. The CDR3 totals 15 residues. Between the trimmed V and J ends, which lost 4 bases and 4 bases, there was a span of 15 bases.

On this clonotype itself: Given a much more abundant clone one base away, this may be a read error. Here the CDR3 reads CASSVQETQDF. In DNA form, the CDR3 reads TGTGCCAGCAGCGTCCAAGAGACCCAGGACTTC. The rearrangement joins TRBV5-5 to TRBJ2-5; D unresolved. CDR1 SGHKS and CDR2 YYEKEE come from the germline V gene (reference sequence). The CDR3 loop spans 11 amino acids.

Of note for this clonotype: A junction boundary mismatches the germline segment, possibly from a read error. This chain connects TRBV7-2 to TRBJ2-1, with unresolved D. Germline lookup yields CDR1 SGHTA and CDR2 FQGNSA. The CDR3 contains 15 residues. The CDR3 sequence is CVSSLEGGTYNEQVF. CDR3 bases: TGTGTCAGCAGCTTAGAAGGCGGAACCTACAATGAGCAGGTCTTC. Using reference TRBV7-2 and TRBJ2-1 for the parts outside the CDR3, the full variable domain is GAGVSQSPSNKVTEKGKDVELRCDPISGHTALYWYRQSLGQGLEFLIYFQGNSAPDKSGLPSDRFSAERTGGSVSTLTIQRTQQEDSAVYLCVSSLEGGTYNEQVFGPGTRLTVL.

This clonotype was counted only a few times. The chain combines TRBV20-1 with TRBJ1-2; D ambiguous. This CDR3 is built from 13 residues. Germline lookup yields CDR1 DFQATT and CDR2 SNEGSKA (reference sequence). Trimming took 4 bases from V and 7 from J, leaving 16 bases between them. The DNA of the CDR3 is TGCAGTGCTAACATAGCTCCGGCGAGTGGCTACACCTTC. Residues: CSANIAPASGYTF.

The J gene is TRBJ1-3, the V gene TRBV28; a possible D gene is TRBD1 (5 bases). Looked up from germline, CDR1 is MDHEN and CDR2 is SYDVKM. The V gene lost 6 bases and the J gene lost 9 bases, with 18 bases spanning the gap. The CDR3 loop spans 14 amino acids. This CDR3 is CASSTPRDGGTIYF. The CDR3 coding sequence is TGTGCCAGCAGCACCCCCAGGGACGGAGGCACCATATATTTT. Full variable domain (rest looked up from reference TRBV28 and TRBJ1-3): DVKVTQSSRYLVKRTGEKVFLECVQDMDHENMFWYRQDPGLGLRLIYFSYDVKMKEKGDIPEGYSVSREKKERFSLILESASTNQTSMYLCASSTPRDGGTIYFGEGSWLTVV.

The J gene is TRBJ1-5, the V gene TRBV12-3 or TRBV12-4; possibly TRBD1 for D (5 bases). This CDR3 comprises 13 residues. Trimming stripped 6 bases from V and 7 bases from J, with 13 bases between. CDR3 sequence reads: CASRPTREQPQHF. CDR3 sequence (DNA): TGTGCCAGCAGGCCGACCAGGGAGCAGCCCCAGCATTTT.